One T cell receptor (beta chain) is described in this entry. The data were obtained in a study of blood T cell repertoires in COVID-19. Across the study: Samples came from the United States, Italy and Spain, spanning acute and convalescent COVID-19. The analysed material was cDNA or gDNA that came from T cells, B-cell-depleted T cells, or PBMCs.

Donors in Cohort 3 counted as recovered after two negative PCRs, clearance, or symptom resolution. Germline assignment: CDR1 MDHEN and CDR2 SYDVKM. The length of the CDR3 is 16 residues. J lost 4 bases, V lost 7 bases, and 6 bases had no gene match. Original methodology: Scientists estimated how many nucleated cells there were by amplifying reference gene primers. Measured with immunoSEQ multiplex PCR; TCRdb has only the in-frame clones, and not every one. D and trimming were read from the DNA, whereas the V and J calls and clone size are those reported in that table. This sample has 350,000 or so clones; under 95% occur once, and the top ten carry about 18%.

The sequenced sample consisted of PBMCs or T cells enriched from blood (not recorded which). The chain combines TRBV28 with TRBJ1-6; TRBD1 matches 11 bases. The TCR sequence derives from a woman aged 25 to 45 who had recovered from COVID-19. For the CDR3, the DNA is TGTGCCAGCACCAGGACAGGGGGCGCTTATAATTCACCCCTCCACTTT. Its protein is CASTRTGGAYNSPLHF.